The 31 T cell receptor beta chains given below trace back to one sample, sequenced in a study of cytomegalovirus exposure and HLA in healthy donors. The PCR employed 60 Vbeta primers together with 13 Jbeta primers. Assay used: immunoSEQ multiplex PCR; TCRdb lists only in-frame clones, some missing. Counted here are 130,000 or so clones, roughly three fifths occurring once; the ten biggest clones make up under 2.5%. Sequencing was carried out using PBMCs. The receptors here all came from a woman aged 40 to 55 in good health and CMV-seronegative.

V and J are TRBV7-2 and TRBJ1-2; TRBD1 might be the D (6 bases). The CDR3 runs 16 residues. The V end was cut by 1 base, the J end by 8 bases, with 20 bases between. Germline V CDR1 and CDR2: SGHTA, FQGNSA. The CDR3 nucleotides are TGTGCCAGCAGCTTAGACGTGCGTGCAGGGGTGCACGGCTACACCTTC. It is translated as CASSLDVRAGVHGYTF.

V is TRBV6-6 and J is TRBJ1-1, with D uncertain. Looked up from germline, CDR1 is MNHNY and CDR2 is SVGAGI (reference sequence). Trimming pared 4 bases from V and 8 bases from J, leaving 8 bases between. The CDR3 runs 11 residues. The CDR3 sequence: CASSSVLEAFF. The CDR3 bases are TGTGCCAGCAGTTCGGTTTTGGAAGCTTTCTTT.

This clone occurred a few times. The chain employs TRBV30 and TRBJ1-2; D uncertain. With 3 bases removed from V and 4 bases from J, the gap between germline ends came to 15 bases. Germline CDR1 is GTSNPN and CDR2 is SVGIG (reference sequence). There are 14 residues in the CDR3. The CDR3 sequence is CAWRAVRRGYGYTF. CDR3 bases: TGTGCCTGGAGAGCGGTGCGCCGGGGCTATGGCTACACCTTC.

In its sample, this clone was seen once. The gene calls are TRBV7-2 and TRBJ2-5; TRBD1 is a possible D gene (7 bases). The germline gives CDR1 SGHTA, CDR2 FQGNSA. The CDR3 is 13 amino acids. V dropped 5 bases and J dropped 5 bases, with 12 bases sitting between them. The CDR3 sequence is CASSRGTVETQYF. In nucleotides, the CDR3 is TGTGCCAGCAGCCGGGGGACAGTCGAGACCCAGTACTTC.

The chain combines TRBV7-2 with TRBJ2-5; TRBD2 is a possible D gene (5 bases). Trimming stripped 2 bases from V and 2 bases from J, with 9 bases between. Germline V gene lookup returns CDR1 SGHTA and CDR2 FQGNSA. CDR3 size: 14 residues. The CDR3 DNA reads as TGTGCCAGCAGCTTATACCGGGGACAAGAGACCCAGTACTTC. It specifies CASSLYRGQETQYF.

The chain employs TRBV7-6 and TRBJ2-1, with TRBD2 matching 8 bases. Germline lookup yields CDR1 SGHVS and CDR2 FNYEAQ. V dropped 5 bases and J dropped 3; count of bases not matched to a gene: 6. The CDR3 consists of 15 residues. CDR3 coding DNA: TGTGCCAGCAGCGCCCTTGGGACTAGCTACAATGAGCAGTTCTTC. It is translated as CASSALGTSYNEQFF.

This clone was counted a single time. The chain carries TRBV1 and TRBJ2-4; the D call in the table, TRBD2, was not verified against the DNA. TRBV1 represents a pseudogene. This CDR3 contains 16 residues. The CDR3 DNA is TGCACCAGCAGCCAAGTCGCCAAAGAGGACAAAAACATTCAGTACTTC. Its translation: CTSSQVAKEDKNIQYF.

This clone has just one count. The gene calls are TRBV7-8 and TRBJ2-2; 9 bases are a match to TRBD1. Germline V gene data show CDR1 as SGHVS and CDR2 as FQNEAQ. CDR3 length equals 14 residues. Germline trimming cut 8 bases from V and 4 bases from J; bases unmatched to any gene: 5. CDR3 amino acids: CASGTGGGTGELFF. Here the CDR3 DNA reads TGTGCCAGCGGCACAGGGGGCGGCACCGGGGAGCTGTTTTTT.

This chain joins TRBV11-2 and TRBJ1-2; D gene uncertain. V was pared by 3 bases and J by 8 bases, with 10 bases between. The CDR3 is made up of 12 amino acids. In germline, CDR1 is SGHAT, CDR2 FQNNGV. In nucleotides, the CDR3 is TGTGCCAGCAGCTTGAGGGCACGGGGCTACACCTTC. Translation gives CASSLRARGYTF.

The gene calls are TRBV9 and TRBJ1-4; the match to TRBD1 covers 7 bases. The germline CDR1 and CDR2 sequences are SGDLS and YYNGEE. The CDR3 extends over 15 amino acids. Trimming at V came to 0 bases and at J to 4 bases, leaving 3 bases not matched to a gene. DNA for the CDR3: TGTGCCAGCAGCGTAGGGGACAGTCTTAATGAAAAACTGTTTTTT. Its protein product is CASSVGDSLNEKLFF. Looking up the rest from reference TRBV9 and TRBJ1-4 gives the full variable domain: DSGVTQTPKHLITATGQRVTLRCSPRSGDLSVYWYQQSLDQGLQFLIQYYNGEERAKGNILERFSAQQFPDLHSELNLSSLELGDSALYFCASSVGDSLNEKLFFGSGTQLSVL.

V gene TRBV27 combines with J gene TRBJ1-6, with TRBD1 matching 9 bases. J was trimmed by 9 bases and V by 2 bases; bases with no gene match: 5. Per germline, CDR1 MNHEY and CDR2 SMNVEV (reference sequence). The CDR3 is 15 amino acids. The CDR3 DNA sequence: TGTGCCAGCAGTTTAGGGGGACAGGGATTTTCACCCCTCCACTTT. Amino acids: CASSLGGQGFSPLHF.

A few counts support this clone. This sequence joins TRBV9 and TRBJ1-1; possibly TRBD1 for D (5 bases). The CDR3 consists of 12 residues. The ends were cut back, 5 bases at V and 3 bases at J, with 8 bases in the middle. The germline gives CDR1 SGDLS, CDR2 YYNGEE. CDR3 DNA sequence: TGTGCCAGCAGTTCACAGGACACTGAAGCTTTCTTT. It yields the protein CASSSQDTEAFF. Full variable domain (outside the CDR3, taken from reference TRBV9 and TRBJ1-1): DSGVTQTPKHLITATGQRVTLRCSPRSGDLSVYWYQQSLDQGLQFLIQYYNGEERAKGNILERFSAQQFPDLHSELNLSSLELGDSALYFCASSSQDTEAFFGQGTRLTVV.

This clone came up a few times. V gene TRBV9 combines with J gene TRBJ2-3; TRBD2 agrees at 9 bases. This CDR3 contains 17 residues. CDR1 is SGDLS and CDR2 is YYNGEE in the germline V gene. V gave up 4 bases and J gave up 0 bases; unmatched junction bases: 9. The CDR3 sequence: CASSPTWTSASTDTQYF. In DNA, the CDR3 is TGTGCCAGCAGCCCTACTTGGACTAGCGCCAGCACAGATACGCAGTATTTT. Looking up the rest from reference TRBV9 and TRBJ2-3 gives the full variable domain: DSGVTQTPKHLITATGQRVTLRCSPRSGDLSVYWYQQSLDQGLQFLIQYYNGEERAKGNILERFSAQQFPDLHSELNLSSLELGDSALYFCASSPTWTSASTDTQYFGPGTRLTVL.

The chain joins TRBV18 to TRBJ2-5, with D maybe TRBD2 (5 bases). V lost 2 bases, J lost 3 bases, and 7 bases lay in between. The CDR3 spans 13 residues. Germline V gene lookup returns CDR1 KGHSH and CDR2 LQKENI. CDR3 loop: CASSPNGEETQYF. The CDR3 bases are TGTGCCAGCTCACCAAACGGGGAAGAGACCCAGTACTTC.

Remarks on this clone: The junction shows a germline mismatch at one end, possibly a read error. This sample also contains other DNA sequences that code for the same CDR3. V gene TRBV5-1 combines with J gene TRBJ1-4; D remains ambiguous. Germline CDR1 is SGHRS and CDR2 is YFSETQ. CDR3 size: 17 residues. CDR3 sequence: CASSLVGRANKNEKLFF. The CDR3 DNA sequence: TGTGCCAGCAGCTTGGTTGGTCGCGCGAATAAGAATGAAAAACTGTTTTTT.

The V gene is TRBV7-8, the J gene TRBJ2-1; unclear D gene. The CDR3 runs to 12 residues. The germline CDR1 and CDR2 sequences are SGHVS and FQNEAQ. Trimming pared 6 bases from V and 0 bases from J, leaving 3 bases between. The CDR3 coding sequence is TGTGCCAGCAGGGCCTCCTACAATGAGCAGTTCTTC. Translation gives CASRASYNEQFF.

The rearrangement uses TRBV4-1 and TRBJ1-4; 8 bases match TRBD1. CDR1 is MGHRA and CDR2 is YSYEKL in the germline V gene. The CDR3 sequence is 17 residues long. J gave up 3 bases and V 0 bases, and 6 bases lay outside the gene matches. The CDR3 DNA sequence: TGCGCCAGCAGCCAAGATCAGACAGGGGAAGCTAATGAAAAACTGTTTTTT. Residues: CASSQDQTGEANEKLFF.

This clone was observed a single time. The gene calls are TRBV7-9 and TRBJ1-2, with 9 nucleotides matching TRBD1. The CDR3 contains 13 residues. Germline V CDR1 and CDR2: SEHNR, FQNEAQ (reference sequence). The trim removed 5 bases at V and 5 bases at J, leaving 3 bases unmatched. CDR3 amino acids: CASSPQGAYGYTF. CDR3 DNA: TGTGCCAGCAGCCCACAGGGGGCGTATGGCTACACCTTC. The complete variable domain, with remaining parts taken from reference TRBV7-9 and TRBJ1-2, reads DTGVSQNPRHKITKRGQNVTFRCDPISEHNRLYWYRQTLGQGPEFLTYFQNEAQLEKSRLLSDRFSAERPKGSFSTLEIQRTEQGDSAMYLCASSPQGAYGYTFGSGTRLTVV.

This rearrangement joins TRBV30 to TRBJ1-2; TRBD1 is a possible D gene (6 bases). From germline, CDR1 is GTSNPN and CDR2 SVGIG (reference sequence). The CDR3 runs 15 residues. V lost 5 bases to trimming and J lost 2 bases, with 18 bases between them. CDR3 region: CAWAGVGQKNYGYTF. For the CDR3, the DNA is TGTGCCTGGGCGGGGGTGGGACAAAAGAACTATGGCTACACCTTC.

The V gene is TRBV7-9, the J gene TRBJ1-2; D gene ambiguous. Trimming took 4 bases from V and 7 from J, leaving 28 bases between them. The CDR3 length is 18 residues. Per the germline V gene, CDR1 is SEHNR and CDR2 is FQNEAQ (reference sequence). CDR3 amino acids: CASSSREGLTTLSGGYTF. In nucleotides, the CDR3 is TGTGCCAGCAGCTCCCGGGAGGGCTTAACCACTCTTAGTGGTGGCTACACCTTC.

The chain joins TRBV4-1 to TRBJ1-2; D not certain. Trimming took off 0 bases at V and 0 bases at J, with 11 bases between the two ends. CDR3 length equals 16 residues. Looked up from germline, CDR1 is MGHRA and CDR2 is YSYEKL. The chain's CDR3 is CASSQEGGSPNYGYTF. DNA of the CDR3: TGCGCCAGCAGCCAAGAAGGCGGATCCCCTAACTATGGCTACACCTTC.

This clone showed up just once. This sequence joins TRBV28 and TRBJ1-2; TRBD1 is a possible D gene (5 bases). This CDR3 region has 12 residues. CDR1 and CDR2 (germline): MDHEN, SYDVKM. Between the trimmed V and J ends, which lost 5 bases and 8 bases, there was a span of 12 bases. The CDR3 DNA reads TGTGCCAGCAGTACTCCAGGGCTCGGCTACACCTTC. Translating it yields CASSTPGLGYTF.

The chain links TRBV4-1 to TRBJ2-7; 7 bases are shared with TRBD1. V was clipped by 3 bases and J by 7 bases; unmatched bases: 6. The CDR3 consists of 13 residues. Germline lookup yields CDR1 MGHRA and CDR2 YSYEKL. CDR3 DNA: TGCGCCAGCAGCCAGGGACAGCCGGGGGAGCAGTACTTC. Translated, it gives CASSQGQPGEQYF.

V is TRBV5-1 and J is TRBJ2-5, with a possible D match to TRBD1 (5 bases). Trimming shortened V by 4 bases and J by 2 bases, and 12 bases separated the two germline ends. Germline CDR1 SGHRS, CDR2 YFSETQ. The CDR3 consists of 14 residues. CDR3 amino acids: CASSPLRQQETQYF. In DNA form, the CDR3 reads TGCGCCAGCAGCCCCCTCCGACAGCAAGAGACCCAGTACTTC.

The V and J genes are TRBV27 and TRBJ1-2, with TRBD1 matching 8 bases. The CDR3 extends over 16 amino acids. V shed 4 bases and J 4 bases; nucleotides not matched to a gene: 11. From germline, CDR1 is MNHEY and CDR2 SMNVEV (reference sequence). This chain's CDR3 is CASSYSGTGEVYGYTF. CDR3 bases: TGTGCCAGCAGTTACTCCGGGACAGGTGAAGTCTATGGCTACACCTTC.

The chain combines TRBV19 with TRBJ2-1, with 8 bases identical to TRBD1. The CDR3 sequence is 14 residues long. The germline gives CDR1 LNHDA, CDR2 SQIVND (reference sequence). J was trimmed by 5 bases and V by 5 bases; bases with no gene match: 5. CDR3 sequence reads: CASSRDRSNNEQFF. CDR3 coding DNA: TGTGCCAGTAGTCGGGACAGGTCTAACAATGAGCAGTTCTTC.

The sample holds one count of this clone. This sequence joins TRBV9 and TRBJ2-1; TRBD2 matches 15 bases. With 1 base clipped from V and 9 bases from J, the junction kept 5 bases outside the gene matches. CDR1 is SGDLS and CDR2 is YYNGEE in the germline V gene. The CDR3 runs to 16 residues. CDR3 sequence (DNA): TGTGCCAGCAGCGTAAGGACTAGCGGGGGGGAGGGTGAGCAGTTCTTC. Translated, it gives CASSVRTSGGEGEQFF.

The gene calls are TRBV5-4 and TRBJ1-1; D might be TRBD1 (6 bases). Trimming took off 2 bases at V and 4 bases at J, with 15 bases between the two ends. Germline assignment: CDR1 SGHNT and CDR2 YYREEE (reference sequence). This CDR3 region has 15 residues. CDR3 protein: CASSFYREIITEAFF. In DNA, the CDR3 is TGTGCCAGCAGCTTTTACAGGGAAATTATCACTGAAGCTTTCTTT.

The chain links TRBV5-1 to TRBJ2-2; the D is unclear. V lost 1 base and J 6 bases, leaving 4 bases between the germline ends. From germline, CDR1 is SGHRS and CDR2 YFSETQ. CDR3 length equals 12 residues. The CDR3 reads CASSLKPGELFF. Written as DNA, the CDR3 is TGCGCCAGCAGCTTGAAGCCCGGGGAGCTGTTTTTT.

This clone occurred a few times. CDR3 protein: CASPGSGRGNTEAFF. The CDR3 DNA reads TGTGCCAGCCCCGGCAGCGGCAGGGGGAACACTGAAGCTTTCTTT. The chain joins TRBV25-1 to TRBJ1-1, with D perhaps matching TRBD1 (6 bases). In germline, CDR1 is MGHDK, CDR2 SYGVNS. The CDR3 length is 15 residues. Trimming removed 8 bases at V and 1 base at J, with 17 bases between.

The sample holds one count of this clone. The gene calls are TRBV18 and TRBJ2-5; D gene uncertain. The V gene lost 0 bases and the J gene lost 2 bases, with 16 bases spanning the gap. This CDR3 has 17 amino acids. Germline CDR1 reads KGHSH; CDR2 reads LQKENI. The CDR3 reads CASSPPLTSRRQETQYF. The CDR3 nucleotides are TGTGCCAGCTCACCACCTCTCACTTCGCGCCGTCAAGAGACCCAGTACTTC.